These 32 T cell receptor beta chains were sequenced from one sample in a study of T cells in localized non-small cell lung cancer. Repertoires were generated with immunoSEQ multiplex PCR, while TCRdb's copy carries only in-frame clones and drops some. The data contain about 40,000 clones, approximately 86% of them seen just once; the ten biggest clones take up approximately 6%. Here the sequenced sample was peripheral blood, taken before any cancer treatment. These receptors were collected from a man aged 35 to 70 with stage I lung adenocarcinoma.

The rearrangement uses TRBV7-9 and TRBJ2-7; D remains unclear. The germline gives CDR1 SEHNR, CDR2 FQNEAQ (reference sequence). V was shortened by 3 bases and J by 1 base, with 7 bases between the two germline ends. The CDR3 extends over 13 amino acids. CDR3 residues: CASSLSQSYEQYF. CDR3 nucleotides: TGTGCCAGCAGCTTGAGCCAGTCCTACGAGCAGTACTTC.

The chain is built from TRBV7-2 and TRBJ2-7; 11 positions agree with TRBD2. The CDR3 is made up of 19 amino acids. V lost 5 bases to trimming and J lost 2 bases; unmatched junction nucleotides: 17. Looked up from germline, CDR1 is SGHTA and CDR2 is FQGNSA. The CDR3 DNA reads TGTGCCAGCAGCCCGGACGGCGAACTAGCGGGAGCCCATACCTACGAGCAGTACTTC. Translation gives CASSPDGELAGAHTYEQYF.

V usage is TRBV11-2 and J usage is TRBJ1-1, with D unresolved. CDR1 SGHAT and CDR2 FQNNGV come from the germline V gene. V was trimmed by 4 bases and J by 4 bases, leaving 7 bases between them. The CDR3 is 12 amino acids. Written as DNA, the CDR3 is TGTGCCAGCAGCTCCCGGTTCACTGAAGCTTTCTTT. Translated: CASSSRFTEAFF.

This chain connects TRBV7-8 to TRBJ2-7; 15 bases match TRBD2. Germline CDR1 and CDR2: SGHVS and FQNEAQ. V lost 5 bases to trimming and J lost 6 bases; unmatched junction nucleotides: 5. This CDR3 spans 15 amino acids. The CDR3 reads CASSPWTSGRAEQYF. In nucleotides, the CDR3 is TGTGCCAGCAGCCCCTGGACTAGCGGGAGGGCCGAGCAGTACTTC.

The J gene is TRBJ2-5, the V gene TRBV15; D is perhaps TRBD1 (6 bases). CDR1 is LNHNV, CDR2 YYDKDF, per germline (reference sequence). Between the trimmed V and J ends, which lost 1 base and 4 bases, there was a span of 16 bases. The CDR3 is 16 residues long. CDR3: CATSRGGRGGSETQYF. DNA of the CDR3: TGTGCCACCAGCAGAGGCGGCAGGGGTGGGTCAGAGACCCAGTACTTC.

This chain connects TRBV5-5 to TRBJ2-3; D is perhaps TRBD1 or TRBD2 (6 bases each). The CDR3 contains 15 residues. V lost 0 bases and J 1 base, leaving 9 bases between the germline ends. Germline V gives CDR1 SGHKS, CDR2 YYEKEE (reference sequence). The CDR3 bases are TGTGCCAGCAGCTTGGTCGGGGGCGGCACAGATACGCAGTATTTT. Residues: CASSLVGGGTDTQYF.

V and J are TRBV5-6 and TRBJ2-7; 10 bases map to TRBD1. Germline-derived CDR1 and CDR2 are SGHDT and YYEEEE. With 2 bases clipped from V and 6 bases from J, the junction kept 11 bases outside the gene matches. The CDR3 runs 16 residues. The CDR3 sequence is CASSFGMGQGNPEQYF. The CDR3 nucleotides are TGTGCCAGCAGCTTCGGAATGGGACAGGGGAACCCCGAGCAGTACTTC.

The rearrangement joins TRBV4-3 to TRBJ2-1; 7 bases are shared with TRBD1. J was trimmed by 1 base and V by 4 bases; bases with no gene match: 4. Looked up from germline, CDR1 is LGHNA and CDR2 is YSLEER. This CDR3 has 15 amino acids. The CDR3 sequence: CASSRSTGSYNEQFF. CDR3 nucleotides: TGCGCCAGCAGCCGATCGACAGGGTCCTACAATGAGCAGTTCTTC.

The genes are TRBV7-9 and TRBJ2-1; D is perhaps TRBD1 or TRBD2 (5 bases each). The ends were cut back, 3 bases at V and 0 bases at J, with 9 bases in the middle. Germline assignment: CDR1 SEHNR and CDR2 FQNEAQ (reference sequence). The CDR3 length is 15 residues. The CDR3 loop is CASSLGVLSYNEQFF. The CDR3 coding sequence is TGTGCCAGCAGCTTGGGGGTGCTCTCCTACAATGAGCAGTTCTTC.

This sequence joins TRBV6-1 and TRBJ2-4; 13 bases map to TRBD2. Germline CDR1 MNHNS, CDR2 SASEGT. This CDR3 region has 14 residues. Losses at the gene ends were 6 bases for V and 6 bases for J; bases not matched to a gene: 2. The CDR3 nucleotides read TGTGCCAGCAGCCGGACTAGCGGGAGAAACATTCAGTACTTC. Translated: CASSRTSGRNIQYF.

The CDR3 reads CASSYSGDQFVDEQYF. CDR3 sequence (DNA): TGTGCCAGCAGTTACTCCGGGGACCAATTCGTCGACGAGCAGTACTTC. V gene TRBV6-5 combines with J gene TRBJ2-7; D tentatively reads TRBD1 or TRBD2 (5 bases each). This CDR3 has 16 residues. V gave up 0 bases and J gave up 5 bases, with 17 bases separating them. Germline loops: CDR1 MNHEY, CDR2 SVGAGI.

The rearrangement joins TRBV23-1 to TRBJ2-3; either TRBD1 or TRBD2 may supply D (6 bases each). TRBV23-1 belongs to the ORF category, with a function that is uncertain. V was pared by 8 bases and J by 4 bases, with 19 bases between. The CDR3 runs to 15 residues. The CDR3 DNA reads as TGCGCCAGCGGAGACCAGAGGGGGGAAGCAGATACGCAGTATTTT. Protein product: CASGDQRGEADTQYF.

The rearrangement uses TRBV15 and TRBJ2-2; D is possibly TRBD1 or TRBD2 (5 bases each). This CDR3 spans 14 amino acids. V was pared by 4 bases and J by 6 bases, with 12 bases between. The germline gives CDR1 LNHNV, CDR2 YYDKDF (reference sequence). In DNA, the CDR3 is TGTGCCACCAGCACACCTAGGGACGCCGGGGAGCTGTTTTTT. Translating it yields CATSTPRDAGELFF.

This chain connects TRBV4-1 to TRBJ2-7; 10 nucleotides line up with TRBD1. The CDR3 contains 15 residues. V lost 4 bases, J lost 6 bases, and 9 bases stayed unmatched. The germline V gene has CDR1 MGHRA and CDR2 YSYEKL. The CDR3 DNA reads as TGCGCCAGCAGCCGAACGTCGGGACAGGGGTTCGAGCAGTACTTC. Protein: CASSRTSGQGFEQYF.

Only a few counts were recorded for this clone. This chain uses TRBV4-1 with TRBJ1-4, with unresolved D. This CDR3 contains 13 residues. Per germline, CDR1 MGHRA and CDR2 YSYEKL. Trimming stripped 1 base from V and 8 bases from J, with 8 bases between. As DNA, the CDR3 is TGCGCCAGCAGCCAAGTTCTCGGGGAAAAACTGTTTTTT. This encodes CASSQVLGEKLFF.

The CDR3 loop is CASSYSSGRLADYNEQFF. The CDR3 bases are TGTGCCAGCAGTTACTCGTCCGGCCGACTAGCGGACTACAATGAGCAGTTCTTC. This rearrangement joins TRBV6-7 to TRBJ2-1, with 9 bases lining up with TRBD2. TRBV6-7 is designated an ORF whose function remains uncertain. Unmatched junction bases numbered 9, after V lost 0 bases and J lost 3 bases. This CDR3 has 18 amino acids.

The chain couples TRBV4-1 to TRBJ2-3, with 7 bases identical to TRBD1. The CDR3 contains 14 residues. Germline-derived CDR1 and CDR2 are MGHRA and YSYEKL. Trimming took 8 bases from V and 2 from J; bases not matched to a gene: 7. The CDR3 coding sequence is TGCGCCAGCCATAAAACAGGGGCCACAGATACGCAGTATTTT. Protein product: CASHKTGATDTQYF.

This sequence joins TRBV4-2 and TRBJ1-2, with 9 bases identical to TRBD1. This CDR3 is 16 amino acids long. With 4 bases clipped from V and 4 bases from J, the junction kept 10 bases outside the gene matches. Germline assignment: CDR1 LGHNA and CDR2 YNFKEQ. CDR3 DNA: TGTGCCAGCAGCCGGGACAGGGTCGGAGAGGGCTATGGCTACACCTTC. This sequence encodes CASSRDRVGEGYGYTF.

This chain joins TRBV5-1 and TRBJ1-1; a weak D match, TRBD1 (5 bases). This CDR3 contains 13 residues. CDR1 SGHRS and CDR2 YFSETQ come from the germline V gene. Between the trimmed V and J ends, which lost 5 bases and 1 base, there was a span of 9 bases. The CDR3 sequence is CASRPTGNTEAFF. CDR3 nucleotide sequence: TGCGCCAGCAGACCCACAGGGAACACTGAAGCTTTCTTT.

The chain couples TRBV19 to TRBJ2-6; D uncertain. This CDR3 is built from 15 residues. CDR1 and CDR2 (germline): LNHDA, SQIVND (reference sequence). Trimming stripped 4 bases from V and 0 bases from J, with 7 bases between. In DNA, the CDR3 is TGTGCCAGTAGTAGACTGATCTCTGGGGCCAACGTCCTGACTTTC. Amino acid sequence: CASSRLISGANVLTF.

The CDR3 sequence is CASTLFREAYEQYF. CDR3 coding DNA: TGTGCCAGCACCCTCTTCAGGGAGGCATACGAGCAGTACTTC. The gene calls are TRBV7-2 and TRBJ2-7; D may be TRBD2 (6 bases). The CDR3 is made up of 14 amino acids. Germline assignment: CDR1 SGHTA and CDR2 FQGNSA. Deletions cut 7 bases from V and 4 bases from J, with 17 bases between.

The chain combines TRBV11-2 with TRBJ2-1; no firm D call. The germline V gene has CDR1 SGHAT and CDR2 FQNNGV. This CDR3 spans 15 amino acids. The germline V and J ends were trimmed by 7 bases and 0 bases, with 13 bases remaining between them. CDR3 loop: CASTPNYNSYNEQFF. Here the CDR3 DNA reads TGTGCCAGCACCCCTAACTACAACTCCTACAATGAGCAGTTCTTC. Full variable domain (outside the CDR3, taken from reference TRBV11-2 and TRBJ2-1): EAGVAQSPRYKIIEKRQSVAFWCNPISGHATLYWYQQILGQGPKLLIQFQNNGVVDDSQLPKDRFSAERLKGVDSTLKIQPAKLEDSAVYLCASTPNYNSYNEQFFGPGTRLTVL.

The chain uses TRBV28 and TRBJ1-5, with D perhaps TRBD1 (6 bases). The CDR3 runs 16 residues. The germline gives CDR1 MDHEN, CDR2 SYDVKM. The V end lost 2 bases, the J end lost 3 bases, and 14 bases lay between the germline ends. The CDR3 here is CASSLNRVGPNQPQHF. For the CDR3, the DNA is TGTGCCAGCAGTTTAAACAGGGTCGGTCCCAATCAGCCCCAGCATTTT.

The gene calls are TRBV5-1 and TRBJ2-5; 9 bases align to TRBD2. This CDR3 is built from 17 residues. In germline, CDR1 is SGHRS, CDR2 YFSETQ. V trimming: 3 bases; J trimming: 4 bases; junction bases outside the gene matches: 13. The CDR3 spells CASSSQPASGKGETQYF. The CDR3 DNA is TGCGCCAGCAGCTCCCAACCCGCTAGCGGGAAGGGAGAGACCCAGTACTTC.

The chain joins TRBV20-1 to TRBJ2-5; D not resolved. Germline loops: CDR1 DFQATT, CDR2 SNEGSKA (reference sequence). With 7 bases removed from V and 0 bases from J, the gap between germline ends came to 6 bases. The CDR3 is made up of 11 amino acids. The CDR3 reads CSGRYQETQYF. For the CDR3, the DNA is TGCAGTGGAAGGTACCAAGAGACCCAGTACTTC.

V is TRBV28 and J is TRBJ2-7, with 9 bases aligning to TRBD2. The germline CDR1 and CDR2 sequences are MDHEN and SYDVKM. Trimming took 7 bases from V and 2 from J; bases not matched to a gene: 9. The CDR3 extends over 15 amino acids. As DNA, the CDR3 is TGTGCCAGCAACCCGGCGGGGGGGTCAACCTACGAGCAGTACTTC. Protein: CASNPAGGSTYEQYF. Using reference TRBV28 and TRBJ2-7 for the parts outside the CDR3, the full variable domain is DVKVTQSSRYLVKRTGEKVFLECVQDMDHENMFWYRQDPGLGLRLIYFSYDVKMKEKGDIPEGYSVSREKKERFSLILESASTNQTSMYLCASNPAGGSTYEQYFGPGTRLTVT.

The CDR3 DNA sequence: TGTGCCAGCAGCCAATCTGTAAGGGGGAACTCCTACGAGCAGTACTTC. It translates to CASSQSVRGNSYEQYF. V usage is TRBV11-2 and J usage is TRBJ2-7; possible D gene TRBD1, 6 bases. The CDR3 runs 16 residues. The germline V gene has CDR1 SGHAT and CDR2 FQNNGV. V gave up 5 bases and J gave up 0 bases, with 17 bases separating them.

The J gene is TRBJ2-5, the V gene TRBV5-1; 8 bases map to TRBD2. J gave up 5 bases and V 4 bases, and 13 bases lay outside the gene matches. CDR1 is SGHRS and CDR2 is YFSETQ in the germline V gene. The CDR3 contains 16 residues. The CDR3 reads CASSASPIAGMETQYF. The CDR3 DNA follows: TGCGCCAGCAGCGCGAGCCCGATAGCGGGAATGGAGACCCAGTACTTC.

The rearrangement links TRBV28 to TRBJ2-3; 11 bases are shared with TRBD1. V lost 8 bases to trimming and J lost 3 bases; unmatched junction nucleotides: 7. The CDR3 is 15 amino acids. The germline CDR1 and CDR2 sequences are MDHEN and SYDVKM. CDR3: CASRRTGGRTDTQYF. CDR3 DNA: TGTGCCAGCCGGCGGACAGGGGGCAGGACAGATACGCAGTATTTT. Supplemented by reference TRBV28 and TRBJ2-3, the full variable domain reads DVKVTQSSRYLVKRTGEKVFLECVQDMDHENMFWYRQDPGLGLRLIYFSYDVKMKEKGDIPEGYSVSREKKERFSLILESASTNQTSMYLCASRRTGGRTDTQYFGPGTRLTVL.

This clone was seen once. J is TRBJ2-3 and V is TRBV6-5; 11 bases fit TRBD1. The germline V gene has CDR1 MNHEY and CDR2 SVGAGI. This CDR3 has 14 amino acids. The trim removed 4 bases at V and 6 bases at J, leaving 3 bases unmatched. Here the CDR3 DNA reads TGTGCCAGCAGTTGGCGGGACAGGGGGGATACGCAGTATTTT. Translated, it gives CASSWRDRGDTQYF.

The DNA for the CDR3 is TGTGCCAGCAGCTTAGAGCGGGAGGGGGGCGAGCAGTACTTC. Amino acids: CASSLEREGGEQYF. The V gene is TRBV7-6, the J gene TRBJ2-7; TRBD2 matches at 10 bases. The CDR3 covers 14 residues. CDR1 and CDR2 (germline): SGHVS, FNYEAQ. V was pared by 1 base and J by 6 bases, with 3 bases of the junction left unmatched. The complete variable domain, with remaining parts taken from reference TRBV7-6 and TRBJ2-7, reads GAGVSQSPRYKVTKRGQDVALRCDPISGHVSLYWYRQALGQGPEFLTYFNYEAQQDKSGLPNDRFSAERPEGSISTLTIQRTEQRDSAMYRCASSLEREGGEQYFGPGTRLTVT.

This clone was seen a handful of times. This chain links TRBV2 with TRBJ2-5, with D possibly matching TRBD1 (6 bases). The V and J ends lost 8 bases and 2 bases respectively, with 9 bases between them. The CDR3 sequence is 12 residues long. Germline CDR1 and CDR2: SNHLY and FYNNEI. The CDR3 bases are TGTGCCAGCCACAGGGAACAAGAGACCCAGTACTTC. This sequence encodes CASHREQETQYF.